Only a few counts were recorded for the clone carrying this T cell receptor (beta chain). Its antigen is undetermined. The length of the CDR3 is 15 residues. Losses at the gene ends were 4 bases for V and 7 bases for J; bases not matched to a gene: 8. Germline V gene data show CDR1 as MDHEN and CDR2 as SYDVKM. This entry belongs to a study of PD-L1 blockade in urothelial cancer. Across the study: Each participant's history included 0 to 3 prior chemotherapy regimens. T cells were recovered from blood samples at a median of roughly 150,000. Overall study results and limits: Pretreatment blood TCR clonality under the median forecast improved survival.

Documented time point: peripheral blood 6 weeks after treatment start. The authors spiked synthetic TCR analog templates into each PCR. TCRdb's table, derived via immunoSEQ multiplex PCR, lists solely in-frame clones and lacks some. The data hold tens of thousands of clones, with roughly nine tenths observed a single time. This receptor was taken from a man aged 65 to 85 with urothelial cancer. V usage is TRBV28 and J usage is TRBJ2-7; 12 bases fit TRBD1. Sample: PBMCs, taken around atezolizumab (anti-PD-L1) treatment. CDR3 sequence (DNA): TGTGCCAGCAGTTCCCCGGGACAGGGGGCGTTTGAGCAGTACTTC. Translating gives CASSSPGQGAFEQYF.